The clone carrying this T cell receptor beta chain came up a few times. Its antigen is currently unknown. This entry belongs to a study of T cell repertoires in cytomegalovirus infection. TCRdb re-called the reads through MiXCR, storing one row per CDR3 protein. The sample lists nearly 550,000 distinct CDR3 sequences, about 15% occurring once. Germline V lookup: CDR1 LNHDA, CDR2 SQIVND (reference sequence). V shed 0 bases, J shed 9 bases, and the junction held 11 bases outside the gene matches. CDR3 length equals 16 residues. Study-wide points: The response measured ex vivo was dominated by TCR beta clonotypes (HLA-C-restricted and CMV-specific).

V and J are TRBV19 and TRBJ2-1; 7 nucleotides align to TRBD2. The origin of this receptor is a human donor in good health (CMV status not recorded). Some clones in this sample may be carry-over from other donors' samples. The sequencing input was CD8+ T cells from PBMCs. CDR3 in amino acids: CASSIDLAGAGTEQFF. DNA for the CDR3: TGTGCCAGTAGTATAGATCTTGCGGGAGCGGGTACTGAGCAGTTCTTC.